This TCR beta chain stems from a study of blood T cell repertoires in COVID-19. Across the whole study: Acute and convalescent COVID-19 samples came from the United States, Italy and Spain. T cells, B-cell-depleted T cells, or PBMCs provided the cDNA or gDNA that served as material.

This clone was seen once. The V and J ends lost 5 bases and 7 bases respectively, with 18 bases between them. There are 15 residues in the CDR3. From germline, CDR1 is SEHNR and CDR2 FQNEAQ (reference sequence). Libraries were prepared by immunoSEQ multiplex PCR; TCRdb keeps only in-frame clonotypes and omits some of them. In the table there are about 120,000 clones, over 85% of which are singletons. The chain carries TRBV7-9 and TRBJ2-1; a weak D match, TRBD2 (5 bases). This sequence was found in a man aged 50 or older with active COVID-19. The sample taken for sequencing was peripheral blood. The CDR3 loop reads CASSLIRTRENEQFF. As DNA, the CDR3 is TGTGCCAGCAGCCTAATACGAACTAGGGAAAATGAGCAGTTCTTC. Supplemented by reference TRBV7-9 and TRBJ2-1, the full variable domain reads DTGVSQNPRHKITKRGQNVTFRCDPISEHNRLYWYRQTLGQGPEFLTYFQNEAQLEKSRLLSDRFSAERPKGSFSTLEIQRTEQGDSAMYLCASSLIRTRENEQFFGPGTRLTVL.